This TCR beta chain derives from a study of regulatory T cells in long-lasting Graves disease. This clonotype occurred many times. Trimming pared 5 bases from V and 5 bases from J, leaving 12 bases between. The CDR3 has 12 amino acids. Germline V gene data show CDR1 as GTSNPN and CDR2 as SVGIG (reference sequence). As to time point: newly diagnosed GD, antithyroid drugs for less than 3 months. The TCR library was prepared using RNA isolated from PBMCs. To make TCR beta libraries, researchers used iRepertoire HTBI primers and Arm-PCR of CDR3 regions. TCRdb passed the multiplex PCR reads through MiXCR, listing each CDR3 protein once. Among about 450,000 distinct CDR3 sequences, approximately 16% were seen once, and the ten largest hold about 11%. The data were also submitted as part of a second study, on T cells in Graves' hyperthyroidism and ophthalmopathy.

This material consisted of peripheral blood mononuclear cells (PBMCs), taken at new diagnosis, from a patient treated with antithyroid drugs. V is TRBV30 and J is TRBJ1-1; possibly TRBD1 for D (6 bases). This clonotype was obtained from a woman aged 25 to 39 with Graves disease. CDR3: CAWDGGGTEAFF. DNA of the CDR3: TGTGCCTGGGACGGAGGGGGGACTGAAGCTTTCTTT.